Sequencing of this TCR beta chain was carried out in a study of T-cell memory formation after mild COVID-19. Study-wide results and limits: Researchers could not confirm that second-wave clones peaking on day 37 targeted SARS-CoV-2. In pre-infection memory, a portion of responding clones appeared, which suggested that cross-reactive memory joined. Clones shrinking from day 15 to 85 showed even CD4/CD8 mixes; later expanders tilted CD4+.

TCR alpha and TCR beta cDNA libraries carrying sample barcodes and UMIs came from 5'RACE with constant-segment primers. TCRdb ran MiXCR on the 5' RACE reads and lists one entry per CDR3 protein. The sample holds 400,000 to 500,000 distinct CDR3 sequences, roughly 18% seen once. The CDR3 is 20 residues long. From germline, CDR1 is LGHNA and CDR2 YSLEER. V lost 1 base to trimming and J lost 5 bases; unmatched junction nucleotides: 19. This clonotype occurred a few times. Its specificity is not known. The chain is built from TRBV4-3 and TRBJ2-2; TRBD2 matches at 7 bases. The material sequenced was PBMCs or a T cell subset sorted from them (not recorded which). The clonotype was recovered from a man aged 18-30 years who had mild COVID-19 (a few samples of this study predate the infection). Cell type and time point are not known. CDR3 region: CASSQATSIREASGTGELFF. In nucleotides, the CDR3 is TGCGCCAGCAGCCAAGCAACATCAATCCGGGAGGCTAGCGGAACCGGGGAGCTGTTTTTT.